The table lists the clone carrying this T cell receptor (beta chain) with a count of one. CDR1 and CDR2 from the germline V gene are WNHNN and SYGVQD (reference sequence). CDR3 length equals 15 residues. V dropped 3 bases and J dropped 2; count of bases not matched to a gene: 5. Produced via immunoSEQ multiplex PCR; TCRdb's table is partial and in-frame only. The sample records 50,000 to 65,000 clones, roughly four fifths being singletons. This sample was taken from a study of OX40 agonist ivuxolimab in advanced cancers. Across the study: Patients enrolled in dose escalation were diagnosed with hepatocellular carcinoma, melanoma, renal cell or head and neck cancer. Three partial responders included one hepatocellular carcinoma patient and two cutaneous melanoma patients. The dose-escalation cohort was about 86% male, with a mean age of approximately 61 years, ranging roughly 23 to 85.

The clonotype comes from an adult with an advanced solid tumor such as melanoma, head and neck, liver or kidney cancer. Sequenced here: CD4+ or CD8+ T cells sorted from blood, sampled in a trial of the OX40 agonist ivuxolimab. The chain uses TRBV10-1 and TRBJ2-3; 7 bases line up with TRBD1. In nucleotides, the CDR3 is TGCGCCAGCAGTGAATCACAGGGGACCACAGATACGCAGTATTTT. Translating it yields CASSESQGTTDTQYF.